Listed below are T cell receptor beta chains from one sample, sequenced in a study of blood T cell repertoires in COVID-19. Sequencing was performed with immunoSEQ multiplex PCR; in TCRdb, only in-frame clones are kept and a portion is missing. Altogether around 160,000 clones are present, over 80% being singletons, with the ten largest covering more than 4.5%. The sample comprised PBMCs or T cells enriched from blood (not recorded which). The receptors were sampled from a woman aged 45 to 65 who had been exposed to COVID-19. Each CDR3 is given with its conserved first and last residue. D genes are given only for firm matches. Some rows mark clone size as missing; the rest say once, few, many or name a class of expanded clone.

v_call	j_call	clone_size	d_call	cdr3_nt	cdr3_aa
TRBV9	TRBJ2-7	.	TRBD2	TGTGCCAGCAGCGTAGAGGGAAGGGAGGGGAACGAGCAGTACTTC	CASSVEGREGNEQYF
TRBV21-1	TRBJ1-5	.	.	TGTGCCAGCCCGTCGGAGTCTCAAAATCAGCCCCAGCATTTT	CASPSESQNQPQHF
TRBV4-3	TRBJ2-5	.	.	TGCGCCAGCAGCCAAGACGACAGGAGACAAGAGACCCAGTACTTC	CASSQDDRRQETQYF
TRBV6-5	TRBJ1-3	once	TRBD1	TGTGCCAGCACCGAGGGGGCAACTGGAAACACCATATATTTT	CASTEGATGNTIYF
TRBV18	TRBJ1-2	.	TRBD1	TGTGCCAGCTCACCAATGAGACAGGGGGCGCGGGGCTACACCTTC	CASSPMRQGARGYTF
TRBV2	TRBJ1-5	.	TRBD1	TGTGCCAGCAGTGAGAGGGGGCTCAATCAGCCCCAGCATTTT	CASSERGLNQPQHF
TRBV7-9	TRBJ1-2	.	TRBD1	TGTGCCAGCAGCCCCGACGGCAGGGGGTATGGCTACACCTTC	CASSPDGRGYGYTF
TRBV28	TRBJ1-2	.	.	TGTGCCAGCAGTCCCCCGTCCAGGTTATTGCAGGGCTACACCTTC	CASSPPSRLLQGYTF
TRBV11-2	TRBJ2-7	.	.	TGTGCCAGCAGCTTAGCTCGGTACGAGCAGTACTTC	CASSLARYEQYF
TRBV5-4	TRBJ1-4	.	TRBD1	TGTGCCAGCAGTTCCCGACAGGGTCGGGGGGAAAAACTGTTTTTT	CASSSRQGRGEKLFF
TRBV9	TRBJ2-1	once	.	TGTGCCAGCAGCGCAGCAGGGAGCGGGCCGCGACTAGACAATGAGCAGTTCTTC	CASSAAGSGPRLDNEQFF
TRBV7-9	TRBJ1-3	.	.	TGTGCCAGCAGCTCCCGGCGCAGGACTGGAAACACCATATATTTT	CASSSRRRTGNTIYF
TRBV29-1	TRBJ2-3	.	TRBD2	TGCAGCGTTGGCGGGAGCACCGCAGATACGCAGTATTTT	CSVGGSTADTQYF
TRBV19	TRBJ2-1	.	TRBD1	TGTGCCAGTAGTATTCGACAGGGGGGGTACAATGAGCAGTTCTTC	CASSIRQGGYNEQFF
TRBV3-1/TRBV3-2	TRBJ2-3	.	TRBD2	TGTGCCAGCAGCCAAGATAGGGGGGGGACTAGCGGAAGAACTAGCACAGATACGCAGTATTTT	CASSQDRGGTSGRTSTDTQYF
TRBV7-2	TRBJ2-4	.	TRBD2	TGTGCCAGCAGCCAAGGCGGCGGGAGGGTAGCCAAAAACATTCAGTACTTC	CASSQGGGRVAKNIQYF
TRBV9	TRBJ1-1	.	.	TGTGCCAGCAGCGTAGACAGGGTAGGCACTGAAGCTTTCTTT	CASSVDRVGTEAFF
TRBV12-3/TRBV12-4	TRBJ2-2	.	.	TGTGCCAACGGGATGGGGAGCGGGGAGCTGTTTTTT	CANGMGSGELFF
TRBV6-2/TRBV6-3	TRBJ1-1	few	.	TGTGCCAGCAGTTACTCGAGGGCGGTATGGACTGAAGCTTTCTTT	CASSYSRAVWTEAFF
TRBV6-4	TRBJ2-5	.	TRBD2	TGTGCCAGCAACCCTAGCGGGCAAGAGACCCAGTACTTC	CASNPSGQETQYF
TRBV27	TRBJ1-1	.	.	TGTGCCAGCAGTTTAAAAAACAGTGTGAACACTGAAGCTTTCTTT	CASSLKNSVNTEAFF
TRBV6-2/TRBV6-3	TRBJ1-5	.	TRBD1	TGTGCCAGCAGTTACCAGGGGGCGGTTCAGCCCCAGCATTTT	CASSYQGAVQPQHF
TRBV9	TRBJ2-7	.	.	TGTGCCAGCAGCGTAGAGGAGGGGTACGAGCAGTACTTC	CASSVEEGYEQYF
TRBV11-3	TRBJ2-7	.	TRBD1	TGTGCCAGCAGCTCATGGGACAGGGACGAGCAGTACTTC	CASSSWDRDEQYF
TRBV6-2/TRBV6-3	TRBJ1-2	medium-sized	.	TGTGCCAGCAGTTACCTAGGTGAGGCGGGCTACACCTTC	CASSYLGEAGYTF
TRBV5-1	TRBJ1-4	once	.	TGCGCCAGCAGCTGGAATACGGGGACTAATGAAAAACTGTTTTTT	CASSWNTGTNEKLFF
TRBV6-5	TRBJ1-2	.	.	TGTGCCAGTACTACGGGGGTAAACTATGGCTACACCTTC	CASTTGVNYGYTF
TRBV6-1	TRBJ1-1	.	.	TGTGCCAGCAGTGGTCGGGACACTAAACTTAGGGGTAACACTGAAGCTTTCTTT	CASSGRDTKLRGNTEAFF
TRBV6-5	TRBJ1-1	.	TRBD1	TGTGCCAGCAGGGGACAGGGGTCAGGGGACACTGAAGCTTTCTTT	CASRGQGSGDTEAFF
TRBV6-5	TRBJ2-2	.	.	TGTGCCAGCTCGGGAAAGACAACCAACACCGGGGAGCTGTTTTTT	CASSGKTTNTGELFF
TRBV12-3/TRBV12-4	TRBJ2-7	few	.	TGTGCCAGCAGTCCTACCTCCTACGAGCAGTACTTC	CASSPTSYEQYF
TRBV4-3	TRBJ1-4	.	.	TGCGCCAGCAGCCGCGGTGAAAAACTGTTTTTT	CASSRGEKLFF
TRBV6-5	TRBJ1-2	.	.	TGTGCCAGCAGTTACGACAGTTCCTATGGCTACACCTTC	CASSYDSSYGYTF
TRBV18	TRBJ1-1	.	TRBD1	TGTGCCAGCTCACCAAAGGACAGGGAAGCTTTCTTT	CASSPKDREAFF
TRBV7-9	TRBJ1-2	.	.	TGTGCCAGCAGCTTATCTAATTCCGGGGAAGGGTATGGCTACACCTTC	CASSLSNSGEGYGYTF
TRBV6-2/TRBV6-3	TRBJ2-4	.	.	TGTGCCAGCAGTTACTCAGGACAGTTAGCCAAAAACATTCAGTACTTC	CASSYSGQLAKNIQYF
TRBV19	TRBJ2-7	.	.	TGTGCCAGTAGTATAGGCTACTCCTACGAGCAGTACTTC	CASSIGYSYEQYF
TRBV5-1	TRBJ1-6	.	.	TGCGCCAGCAGGACCCGGGACACCTATAATTCACCCCTCCACTTT	CASRTRDTYNSPLHF
TRBV7-2	TRBJ1-5	.	.	TGTGCCAGCAGCTCAAACAGGGCCGGCCAGCCCCAGCATTTT	CASSSNRAGQPQHF
TRBV5-4	TRBJ1-6	.	TRBD1	TGTGCCAGCAGCTGGGGGCGCGGGACAGGGAGCTCCTATAATTCACCCCTCCACTTT	CASSWGRGTGSSYNSPLHF
TRBV6-2/TRBV6-3	TRBJ2-1	.	.	TGTGCCAGCAGTTACTCAGGCGGCCACAATGAGCAGTTCTTC	CASSYSGGHNEQFF
TRBV6-2/TRBV6-3	TRBJ2-7	.	.	TGTGCCAGCAGTTACTCCCCTTTGACTCTCGAGCTCTCCTACGAGCAGTACTTC	CASSYSPLTLELSYEQYF
TRBV5-6	TRBJ1-5	few	TRBD1	TGTGCCAGCAGCTCCGGGACAGGGGCCCGCCAGCCCCAGCATTTT	CASSSGTGARQPQHF
TRBV7-8	TRBJ2-1	.	.	TGTGCCAGCAGCTTAGTTAGTTTGAACAATGAGCAGTTCTTC	CASSLVSLNNEQFF
TRBV7-9	TRBJ2-7	.	TRBD1	TGTGCCAGCAGCTTTTGGGACAGGGGACACGAGCAGTACTTC	CASSFWDRGHEQYF
TRBV18	TRBJ1-5	.	.	TGTGCCAGCTCACCGGGGCTCCTTGGCAATCAGCCCCAGCATTTT	CASSPGLLGNQPQHF
TRBV4-3	TRBJ1-4	.	.	TGCGCCAGCAGCCAAGATGGGGGGATAAATGAAAAACTGTTTTTT	CASSQDGGINEKLFF
TRBV7-2	TRBJ2-5	.	TRBD1	TGTGCCAGCAGCTTGAGCCGGGACAGACAAGAGACCCAGTACTTC	CASSLSRDRQETQYF
TRBV19	TRBJ1-5	.	.	TGTGCCAGTAGTACGACAGACGGAGGGAATCAGCCCCAGCATTTT	CASSTTDGGNQPQHF
TRBV10-2	TRBJ2-1	.	TRBD1	TGCGCCAGCAGTGAGTCACAGAGGGGGCTTTCGCAGTTCTTC	CASSESQRGLSQFF
TRBV9	TRBJ2-7	.	TRBD2	TGTGCCAGCAGCCCCGGGGGGGGCCTCCGATCCTACGAGCAGTACTTC	CASSPGGGLRSYEQYF
TRBV6-2/TRBV6-3	TRBJ2-7	once	.	TGTGCCAGCAGCCGAACTCACTACGAGCAGTACTTC	CASSRTHYEQYF
TRBV19	TRBJ2-2	.	TRBD1	TGTGCCAGTAGTCCAAGGACAGGGGCGGACACCGGGGAGCTGTTTTTT	CASSPRTGADTGELFF
TRBV4-2	TRBJ2-3	.	TRBD2	TGTGCCAGCAGCCATACTCTAGCGGGGGGGCTCCGAGATACGCAGTATTTT	CASSHTLAGGLRDTQYF
TRBV24-1	TRBJ1-2	.	TRBD1	TGTGCCACCAGTGACCCGGGACAGCGCTACACCTTC	CATSDPGQRYTF
TRBV12-5	TRBJ1-6	.	.	TGTGCTAGTGGTTTGGGACACGAGAATTCACCCCTCCACTTT	CASGLGHENSPLHF
TRBV5-1	TRBJ2-5	.	TRBD2	TGCGCCAGCAGCTTGACGGAACTAGCGGGAGAGACCCAGTACTTC	CASSLTELAGETQYF
TRBV19	TRBJ2-7	.	.	TGTGCCAGTAGTATAGTTGGGGGGACCTACGAGCAGTACTTC	CASSIVGGTYEQYF
TRBV4-2	TRBJ1-1	once	.	TGTGCCAGCAGCCCGCGGGACGGGAGCGAAGCTTTCTTT	CASSPRDGSEAFF
TRBV6-5	TRBJ1-2	.	.	TGTGCCAGCAGTTACTCCTCGGGAGGGCCGGGCTACACCTTC	CASSYSSGGPGYTF